This T cell receptor (beta chain) stems from a study of beta chain features in type 1 diabetes (dated by TCRdb to between 2018 and 2020). For context, the study as a whole: Mean age, gender distribution, total cell number and subset yield did not differ between patients and healthy donors. Whereas all 28 donors provided naive and central memory subsets, regulatory and stem cell-like memory subsets were isolated from just 8 patients and about eight healthy donors. In the study, TCRB repertoires of sorted circulating CD4+ T cell subsets from recently diagnosed type 1 diabetes patients were compared with those of matched healthy donors. A total of roughly 100 million sorted cells were examined across all samples, and a strong correlation was observed between cell number per subset and RNA yield.

This clone was counted between two and nine times. The target of this receptor is not known. No base-level quality is on record; no much larger clone is a single base apart. Each donor gave one peripheral blood draw, averaging roughly 120 mL, which was collected into heparinised tubes. Naive, central memory, regulatory and stem cell-like memory CD4+ T cells were sorted on a BD FACSAria II using a panel including CD45RO, CCR7, CD25, CD127, CD95 and CD27. Every sorted population had a purity above 95%. PBMCs were isolated immediately by Lymphoprep density gradient centrifugation and stained directly without culture. So that batch effects would be minimized, each experiment stained and sorted samples in pairs, pairing one healthy donor with one patient. General conclusions and limits of the study: At VDJ recombination sites, patients with type 1 diabetes made fewer insertions and deleted more nucleotides, a pattern implying thymic rearrangement abnormalities. Shorter templates might have been favored by PCR, but patient and control samples were amplified and corrected together, so both groups would have been affected equally by any skew. Because cDNA was sequenced instead of genomic DNA, highly expressing activated cells could be over-represented, though the groups showed no difference in activation or CD3 levels. The naive, central memory and regulatory TCRB repertoires appeared to resemble one another more closely among patients than among healthy donors. In all four CD4+ subsets, TCRB CDR3 length was moderately but significantly shorter in type 1 diabetes patients. Because the HLA sub-analyses included only small numbers of individuals, any influence of HLA type on TCRB rearrangement was left unresolved.

From the cysteine up to the phenylalanine, the CDR3 has a length of 11 residues. The retained sequence is limited to the CDR3, 33 bases, with the frame set at the first base. V sheds 3 bases and J sheds 6 bases, leaving 6 bases between their ends. Sequences SEHNR (CDR1) and FQNEAQ (CDR2) are obtained from the germline V gene (reference sequence). The entire amount of isolated RNA was reverse transcribed using the High Capacity cDNA Reverse Transcription Kit, so the sequenced TCRB transcripts were expressed ones. Deep immunoSEQ sequencing was performed on naive, central memory and regulatory T cell samples, with an average of about 4 million total reads per sample. Sorted cells were lysed in RLT buffer, and RNA was extracted using DNase-treated RNeasy Micro or Mini kits according to cell number. Each cell subset was processed on its own to prevent cross-contamination, while patient and healthy donor samples were processed together. The immunoSEQ multiplex PCR was used to amplify TCRB sequences from cDNA, generating 87-bp fragments that spanned the CDR3 region. Sequencing of the amplicons was performed on the Illumina HiSeq platform. The published analysis was carried out like this. Synthetic template baselines were used to correct PCR bias computationally, reads within Hamming distance 2 were collapsed, and singletons that could not be merged were discarded. Reads were aligned against IMGT to assign V, D and J genes, CDR3 length and insertions or deletions at six rearrangement sites. Within each subset, clonotype counts were normalized to sorted cell number, and only after that were true diversity and Gini coefficients computed with the tcR R package. The overlap coefficient, calculated on TCRB nucleotide sequences, was used to quantify repertoire sharing. As a proxy for the pre-selection repertoire, out-of-frame TCRB sequences from naive cells were analyzed. Imported from immuneACCESS, the table was reduced by TCRdb to in-frame sequences with V and J called. These copies leave out some clones; in studies compared against another copy, an unresolved V gene accounts for under half, and the cause of the remainder is not known. V and J calls and clone size are given by that table; D and trimming were obtained from the DNA. The sample table contains roughly 340,000 clones; only one count was recorded for approximately 15% of them. The ten largest clonotypes hold roughly 0.015% of the sample.

Specimen: naive CD4+ T cells from blood. Interpreted using the paper, the cell subset or site label stands for: true naive CD4+ T cells. The TCR was taken from a woman aged 18-29 years with type 1 diabetes. This sequence uses TRBV7-9 and TRBJ2-7, with TRBD1 perhaps the D gene, on 5 matching bases. The sequenced DNA: TGTGCCAGCAGCTTTGGGGCCGAGCAGTACTTC. Translated, it gives CASSFGAEQYF.